One sample yielded the 4 T cell receptor beta chains listed below, sequenced in a study of CD8 T cells in Susac syndrome. The authors reverse transcribed roughly 0.5 to 1 ug RNA with random hexamers. TCRdb re-called the immunoSEQ multiplex PCR reads with MiXCR, one entry per CDR3 protein. The data contain about 140,000 distinct CDR3 sequences, more than 85% of them singletons. Sample: CD4+ T cells from PBMCs. The receptors were gathered from a human donor with Susac syndrome.

The chain uses TRBV23-1 and TRBJ2-3; D is possibly TRBD1 or TRBD2 (5 bases each). TRBV23-1 is annotated as an ORF whose role is uncertain. V lost 6 bases, J lost 2 bases, and 21 bases lay in between. The CDR3 is 17 residues long. CDR3 sequence: CASSPKDGSGLTDTQYF. In DNA form, the CDR3 reads TGCGCCAGCAGCCCCAAGGACGGCTCGGGGCTCACAGATACGCAGTATTTT.

The V call is TRBV11-1, the J call TRBJ2-5; tentatively, D is TRBD2 (5 bases). V was pared by 5 bases and J by 2 bases, with 9 bases between. The V gene's germline CDR1 is SGHAT and CDR2 FQDESV (reference sequence). The CDR3 has 13 residues. The CDR3 DNA is TGTGCCAGCAGCGGGAGTCATCAAGAGACCCAGTACTTC. It codes for CASSGSHQETQYF.

The V gene is TRBV28, the J gene TRBJ2-5; the match to TRBD1 covers 8 bases. The CDR3 has 14 residues. From germline, CDR1 is MDHEN and CDR2 SYDVKM. The V gene end was trimmed by 4 bases and the J gene end by 5 bases; junction bases not matched to a gene: 6. In DNA form, the CDR3 reads TGTGCCAGCAGTTCAGGGGGCGCTTGGGAGACCCAGTACTTC. Protein product: CASSSGGAWETQYF.

The CDR3 sequence is CATRGGTGRFEAKNIQYF. CDR3 DNA: TGTGCCACCAGAGGAGGGACAGGGAGGTTTGAGGCCAAAAACATTCAGTACTTC. The chain uses TRBV15 and TRBJ2-4; TRBD1 matches 9 bases. CDR3 length: 18 residues. The germline V gene encodes CDR1 LNHNV and CDR2 YYDKDF (reference sequence). V trimming: 6 bases; J trimming: 1 base; junction bases outside the gene matches: 13.